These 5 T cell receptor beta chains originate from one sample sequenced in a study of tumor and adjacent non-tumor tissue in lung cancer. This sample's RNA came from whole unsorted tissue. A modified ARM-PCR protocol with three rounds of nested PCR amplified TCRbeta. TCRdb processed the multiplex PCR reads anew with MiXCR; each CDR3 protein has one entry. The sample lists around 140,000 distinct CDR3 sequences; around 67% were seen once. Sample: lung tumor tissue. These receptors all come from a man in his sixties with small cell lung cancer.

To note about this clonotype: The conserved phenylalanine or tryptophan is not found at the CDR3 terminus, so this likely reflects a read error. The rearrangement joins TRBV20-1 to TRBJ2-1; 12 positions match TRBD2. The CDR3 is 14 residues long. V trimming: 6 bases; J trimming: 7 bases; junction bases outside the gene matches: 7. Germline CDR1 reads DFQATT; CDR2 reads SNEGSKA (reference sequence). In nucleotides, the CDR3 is TGCAGTGCCCACGGACTAGCGGGAATAAATGAGCAGTTCCTC. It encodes CSAHGLAGINEQFL.

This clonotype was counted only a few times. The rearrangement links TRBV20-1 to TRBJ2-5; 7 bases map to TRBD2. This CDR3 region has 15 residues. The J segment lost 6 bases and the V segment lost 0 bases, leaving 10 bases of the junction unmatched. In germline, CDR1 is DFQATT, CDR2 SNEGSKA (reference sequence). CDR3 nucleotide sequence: TGCAGTGCTAGAGAGCGGTCGGGCGGGAGTAAGACCCAGTACTTC. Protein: CSARERSGGSKTQYF.

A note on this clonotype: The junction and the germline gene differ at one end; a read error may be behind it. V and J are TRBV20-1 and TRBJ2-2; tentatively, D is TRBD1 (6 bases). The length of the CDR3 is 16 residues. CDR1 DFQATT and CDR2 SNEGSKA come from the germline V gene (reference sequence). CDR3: CIARDPTRTATGELFF. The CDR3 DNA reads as TGCATTGCTAGAGATCCTACCAGGACAGCGACCGGGGAGCTGTTTTTT.

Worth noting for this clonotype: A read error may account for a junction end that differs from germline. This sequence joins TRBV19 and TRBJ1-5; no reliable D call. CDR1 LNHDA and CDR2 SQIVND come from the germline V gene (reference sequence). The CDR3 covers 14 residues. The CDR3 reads CASGINQCGQPQHF. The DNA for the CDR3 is TGTGCCAGTGGTATTAATCAGTGCGGACAGCCCCAGCATTTT.

The DNA for the CDR3 is TGTGCCAGCAGCGTCAGGGCCGACTATGACTATACCTTC. Amino acid sequence: CASSVRADYDYTF. V and J are TRBV6-1 and TRBJ1-2; tentatively, D is TRBD1 (5 bases). V was clipped by 6 bases and J by 14 bases, with 22 bases between them. The CDR3 loop spans 13 amino acids. Per germline, CDR1 MNHNS and CDR2 SASEGT.